Presented here are 6 T cell receptor beta chains from one specimen sequenced in a study of blood T cell repertoires in COVID-19. Clones were read by immunoSEQ multiplex PCR, and TCRdb kept only the in-frame ones, dropping some. The sample consists of fewer than 150,000 clones, about 89% of them appearing once. The sample taken for sequencing was peripheral blood. These TCRs come from a woman between 65 and 79 years old with acute or convalescent COVID-19.

This chain joins TRBV6-1 and TRBJ1-1, with TRBD1 as a possible D gene (6 bases). Germline V gene sequence: CDR1 MNHNS, CDR2 SASEGT. The length of the CDR3 is 18 residues. Trimming left V 2 bases short and J 0 bases short, with 19 bases between. The CDR3 nucleotides are TGTGCCAGCAGTGAATATTGGGGAGGGGGTTCCATGAACACTGAAGCTTTCTTT. This gives the protein CASSEYWGGGSMNTEAFF.

This clone was detected only a few times. The genes are TRBV4-1 and TRBJ1-2; D gene uncertain. V lost 4 bases to trimming and J lost 8 bases, with 14 bases between them. The germline gives CDR1 MGHRA, CDR2 YSYEKL. There are 13 residues in the CDR3. The CDR3 sequence is CASSRVSEAGYTF. The DNA of the CDR3 is TGCGCCAGCAGCCGGGTTTCCGAAGCGGGCTACACCTTC.

This chain connects TRBV11-2 to TRBJ2-5; a weak D match, TRBD2 (7 bases). Trimming removed 2 bases at V and 5 bases at J, with 18 bases between. CDR1 and CDR2 (germline): SGHAT, FQNNGV. The CDR3 runs 16 residues. CDR3 protein: CASSLRYGGGQETQYF. The CDR3 coding sequence is TGTGCCAGCAGCTTACGTTATGGCGGGGGCCAGGAGACCCAGTACTTC.

Here the CDR3 reads CASSDAGGPYNEQFF. In nucleotides, the CDR3 is TGTGCCAGCAGTGACGCAGGGGGCCCCTACAATGAGCAGTTCTTC. The chain employs TRBV6-4 and TRBJ2-1; 8 bases map to TRBD1. The germline V gene encodes CDR1 MRHNA and CDR2 SNTAGT. The V gene end was trimmed by 2 bases and the J gene end by 2 bases; junction bases not matched to a gene: 2. The CDR3 runs to 15 residues.

A single count supports this clone. The J gene is TRBJ2-2, the V gene TRBV5-1, with TRBD2 identical over 11 bases. Germline V CDR1 and CDR2: SGHRS, YFSETQ. CDR3 length: 16 residues. V was clipped by 6 bases and J by 3 bases; unmatched bases: 7. CDR3 bases: TGCGCCAGCACCCTACTAGCGGGGGATGACACCGGGGAGCTGTTTTTT. Protein sequence: CASTLLAGDDTGELFF.

V usage is TRBV5-4 and J usage is TRBJ1-2; a weak D match, TRBD1 (6 bases). The CDR3 is 15 residues long. Germline-derived CDR1 and CDR2 are SGHNT and YYREEE (reference sequence). V dropped 2 bases and J dropped 5 bases, with 16 bases sitting between them. The CDR3 spells CASSLGGSRVYGYTF. DNA for the CDR3: TGTGCCAGCAGCTTAGGGGGATCCAGGGTTTATGGCTACACCTTC. Drawing the rest from reference TRBV5-4 and TRBJ1-2, the complete variable domain is ETGVTQSPTHLIKTRGQQVTLRCSSQSGHNTVSWYQQALGQGPQFIFQYYREEENGRGNFPPRFSGLQFPNYSSELNVNALELDDSALYLCASSLGGSRVYGYTFGSGTRLTVV.